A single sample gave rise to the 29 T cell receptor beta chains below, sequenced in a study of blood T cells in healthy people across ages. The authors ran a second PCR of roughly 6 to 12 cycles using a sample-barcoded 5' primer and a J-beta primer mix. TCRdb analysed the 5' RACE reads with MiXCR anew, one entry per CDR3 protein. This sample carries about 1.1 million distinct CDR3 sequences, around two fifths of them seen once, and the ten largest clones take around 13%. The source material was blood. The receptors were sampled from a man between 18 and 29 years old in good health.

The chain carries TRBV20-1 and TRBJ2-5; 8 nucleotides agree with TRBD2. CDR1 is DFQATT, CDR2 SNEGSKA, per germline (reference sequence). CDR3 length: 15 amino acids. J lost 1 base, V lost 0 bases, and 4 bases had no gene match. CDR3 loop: CSAREGTSGQETQYF. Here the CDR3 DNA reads TGCAGTGCTAGAGAAGGAACTAGCGGCCAAGAGACCCAGTACTTC.

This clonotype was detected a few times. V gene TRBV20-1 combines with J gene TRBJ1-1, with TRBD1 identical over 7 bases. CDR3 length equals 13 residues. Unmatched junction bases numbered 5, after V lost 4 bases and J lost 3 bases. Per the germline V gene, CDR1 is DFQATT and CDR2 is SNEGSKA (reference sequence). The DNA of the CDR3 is TGCAGTGCTATAGAGGGGGCCGACACTGAAGCTTTCTTT. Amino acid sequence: CSAIEGADTEAFF.

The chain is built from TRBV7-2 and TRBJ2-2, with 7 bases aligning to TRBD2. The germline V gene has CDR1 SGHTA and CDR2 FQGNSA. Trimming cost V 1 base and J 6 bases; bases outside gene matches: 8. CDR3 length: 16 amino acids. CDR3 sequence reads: CASSLGAGLIAGELFF. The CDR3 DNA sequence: TGTGCCAGCAGCTTAGGAGCGGGGCTCATCGCCGGGGAGCTGTTTTTT.

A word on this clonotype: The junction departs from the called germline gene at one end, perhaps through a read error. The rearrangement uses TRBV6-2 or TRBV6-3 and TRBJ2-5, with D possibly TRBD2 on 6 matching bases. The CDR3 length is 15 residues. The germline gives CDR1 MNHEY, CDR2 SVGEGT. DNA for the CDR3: TGTGCCAGCAGAATCGATCCCAGCGGGCAAGGGACCCAGTACTTC. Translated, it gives CASRIDPSGQGTQYF.

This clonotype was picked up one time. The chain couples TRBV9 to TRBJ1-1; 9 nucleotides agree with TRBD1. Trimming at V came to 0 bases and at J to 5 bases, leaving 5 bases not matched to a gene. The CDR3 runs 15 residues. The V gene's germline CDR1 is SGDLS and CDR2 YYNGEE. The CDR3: CASSVVDRGGTEAFF. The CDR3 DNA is TGTGCCAGCAGCGTAGTGGACAGGGGAGGAACTGAAGCTTTCTTT.

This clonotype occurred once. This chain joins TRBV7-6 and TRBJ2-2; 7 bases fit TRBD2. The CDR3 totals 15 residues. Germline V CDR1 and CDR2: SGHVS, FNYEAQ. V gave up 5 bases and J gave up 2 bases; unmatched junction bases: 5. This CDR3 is CASSARDYNTGELFF. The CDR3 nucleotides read TGTGCCAGCAGCGCCCGGGACTACAACACCGGGGAGCTGTTTTTT.

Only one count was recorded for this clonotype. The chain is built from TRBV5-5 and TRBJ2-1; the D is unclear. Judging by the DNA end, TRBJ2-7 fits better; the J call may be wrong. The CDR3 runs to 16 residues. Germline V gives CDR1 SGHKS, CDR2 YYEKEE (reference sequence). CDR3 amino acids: CASSLGQAISYNEQYF. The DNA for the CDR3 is TGTGCCAGCAGCTTAGGGCAGGCCATCTCCTACAATGAGCAGTACTTC.

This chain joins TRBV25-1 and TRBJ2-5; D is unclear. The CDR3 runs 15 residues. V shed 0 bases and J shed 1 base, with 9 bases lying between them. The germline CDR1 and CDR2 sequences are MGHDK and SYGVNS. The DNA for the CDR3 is TGTGCCAGCAGTGAATACTCAGTAGGCCAAGAGACCCAGTACTTC. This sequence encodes CASSEYSVGQETQYF.

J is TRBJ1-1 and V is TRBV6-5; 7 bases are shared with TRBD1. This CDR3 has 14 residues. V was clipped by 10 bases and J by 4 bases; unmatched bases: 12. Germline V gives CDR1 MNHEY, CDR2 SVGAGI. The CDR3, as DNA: TGTGCCACCTGCGACCCTGCAGGGGGCACTGAAGCTTTCTTT. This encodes CATCDPAGGTEAFF.

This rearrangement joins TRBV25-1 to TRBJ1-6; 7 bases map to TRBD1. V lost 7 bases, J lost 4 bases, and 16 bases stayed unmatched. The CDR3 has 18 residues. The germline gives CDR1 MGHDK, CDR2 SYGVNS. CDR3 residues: CASISPTGKILYNSPLHF. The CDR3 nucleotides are TGTGCCAGCATATCGCCGACAGGGAAGATCCTTTATAATTCACCCCTCCACTTT.

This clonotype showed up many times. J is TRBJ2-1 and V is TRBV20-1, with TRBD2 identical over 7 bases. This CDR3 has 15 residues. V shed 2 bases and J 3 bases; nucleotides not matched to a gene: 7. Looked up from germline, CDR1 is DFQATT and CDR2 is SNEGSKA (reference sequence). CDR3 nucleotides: TGCAGTGCTAGAAAGGTTGGGGGGGTCTACAATGAGCAGTTCTTC. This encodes CSARKVGGVYNEQFF.

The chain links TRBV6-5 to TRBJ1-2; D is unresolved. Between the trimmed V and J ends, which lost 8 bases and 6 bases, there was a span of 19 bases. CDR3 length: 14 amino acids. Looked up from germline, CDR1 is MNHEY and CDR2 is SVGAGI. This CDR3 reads CASRPGSSLDGYTF. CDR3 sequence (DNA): TGTGCCAGCCGCCCGGGCAGCTCTTTAGATGGCTACACCTTC.

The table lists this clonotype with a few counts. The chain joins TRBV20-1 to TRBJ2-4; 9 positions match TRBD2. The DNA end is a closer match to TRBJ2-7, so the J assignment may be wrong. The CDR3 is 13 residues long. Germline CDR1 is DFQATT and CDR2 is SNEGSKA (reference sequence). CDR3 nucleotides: TGCAGTGCTAGTGGTCTAGCGGGGTACGAGCAGTACTTC. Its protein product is CSASGLAGYEQYF.

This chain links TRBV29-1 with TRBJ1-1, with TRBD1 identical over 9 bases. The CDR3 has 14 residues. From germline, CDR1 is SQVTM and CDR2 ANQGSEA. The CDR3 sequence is CCARGQGRRTEAFF. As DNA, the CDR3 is TGCTGCGCTAGGGGACAGGGAAGAAGGACTGAAGCTTTCTTT.

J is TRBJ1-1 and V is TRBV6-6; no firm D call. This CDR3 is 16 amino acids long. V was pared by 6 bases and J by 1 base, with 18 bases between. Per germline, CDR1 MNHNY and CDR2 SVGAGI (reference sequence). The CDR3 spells CASSPSRAWTNTEAFF. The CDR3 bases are TGTGCCAGCAGCCCTTCGCGGGCGTGGACGAACACTGAAGCTTTCTTT.

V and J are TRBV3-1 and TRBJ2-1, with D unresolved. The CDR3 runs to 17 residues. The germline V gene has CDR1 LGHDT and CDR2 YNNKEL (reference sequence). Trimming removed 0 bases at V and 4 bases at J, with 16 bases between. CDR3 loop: CASSQDSGSPNYNEQFF. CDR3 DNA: TGTGCCAGCAGCCAAGATTCGGGCAGCCCGAATTACAATGAGCAGTTCTTC.

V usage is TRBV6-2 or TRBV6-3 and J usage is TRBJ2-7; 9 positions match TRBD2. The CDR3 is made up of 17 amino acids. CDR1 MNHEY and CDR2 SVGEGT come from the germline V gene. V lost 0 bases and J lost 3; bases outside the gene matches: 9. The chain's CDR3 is CASSYSQTSGSDYEQYF. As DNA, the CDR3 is TGTGCCAGCAGTTACTCCCAGACTAGCGGATCCGACTACGAGCAGTACTTC.

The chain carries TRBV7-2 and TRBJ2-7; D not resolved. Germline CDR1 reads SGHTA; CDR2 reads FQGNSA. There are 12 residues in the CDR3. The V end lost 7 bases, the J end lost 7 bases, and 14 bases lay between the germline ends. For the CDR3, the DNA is TGTGCCAGCACCCTCTCCTACAATGAGCAGTACTTC. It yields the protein CASTLSYNEQYF.

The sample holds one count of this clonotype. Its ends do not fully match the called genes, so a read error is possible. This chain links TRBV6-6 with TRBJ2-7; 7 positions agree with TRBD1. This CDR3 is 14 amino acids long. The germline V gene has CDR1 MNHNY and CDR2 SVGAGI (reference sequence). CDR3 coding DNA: TGTACCAGCAGTACAGCGGACAGGTATAATGAGCAGTACTTC. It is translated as CTSSTADRYNEQYF.

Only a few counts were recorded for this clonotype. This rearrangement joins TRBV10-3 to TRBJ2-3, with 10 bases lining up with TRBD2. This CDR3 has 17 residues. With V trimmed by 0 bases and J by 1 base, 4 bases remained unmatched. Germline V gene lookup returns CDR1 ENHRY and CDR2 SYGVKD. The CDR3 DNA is TGTGCCATCAGTGAGTCCCCAGCGGGGGGGGGCACAGATACGCAGTATTTT. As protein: CAISESPAGGGTDTQYF.

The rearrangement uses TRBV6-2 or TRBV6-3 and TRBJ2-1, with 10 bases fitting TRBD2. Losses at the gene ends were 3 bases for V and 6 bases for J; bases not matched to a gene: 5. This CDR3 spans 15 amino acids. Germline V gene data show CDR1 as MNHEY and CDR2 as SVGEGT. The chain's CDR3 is CASSYLAGVTNEQFF. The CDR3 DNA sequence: TGTGCCAGCAGTTATCTAGCGGGGGTTACCAATGAGCAGTTCTTC.

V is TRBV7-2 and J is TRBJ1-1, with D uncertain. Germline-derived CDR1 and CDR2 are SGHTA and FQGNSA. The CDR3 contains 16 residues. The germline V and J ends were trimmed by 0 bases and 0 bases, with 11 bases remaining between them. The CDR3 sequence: CASSLASGLMNTEAFF. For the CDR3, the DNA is TGTGCCAGCAGCTTAGCCAGTGGGCTGATGAACACTGAAGCTTTCTTT.

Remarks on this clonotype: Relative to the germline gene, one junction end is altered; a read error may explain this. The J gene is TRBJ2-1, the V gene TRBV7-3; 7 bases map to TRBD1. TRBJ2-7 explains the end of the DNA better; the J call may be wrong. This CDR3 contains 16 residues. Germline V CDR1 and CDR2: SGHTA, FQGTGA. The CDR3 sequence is CAGSRTGVGSYNEQYF. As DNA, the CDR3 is TGTGCCGGCAGTCGCACAGGGGTGGGGTCCTACAATGAGCAGTACTTC.

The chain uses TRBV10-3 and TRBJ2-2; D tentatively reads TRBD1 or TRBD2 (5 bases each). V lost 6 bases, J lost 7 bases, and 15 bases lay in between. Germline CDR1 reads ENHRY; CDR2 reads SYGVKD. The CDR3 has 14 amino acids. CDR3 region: CAISRPSGGGELFF. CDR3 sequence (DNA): TGTGCCATCAGCCGCCCTAGTGGGGGCGGGGAGCTGTTTTTT.

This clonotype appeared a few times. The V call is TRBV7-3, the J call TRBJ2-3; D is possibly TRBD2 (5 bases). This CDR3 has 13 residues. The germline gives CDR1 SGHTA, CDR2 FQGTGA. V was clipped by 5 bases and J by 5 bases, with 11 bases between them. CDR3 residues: CASSTVGRDTQYF. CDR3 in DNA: TGTGCCAGCAGCACCGTAGGGAGAGATACGCAGTATTTT.

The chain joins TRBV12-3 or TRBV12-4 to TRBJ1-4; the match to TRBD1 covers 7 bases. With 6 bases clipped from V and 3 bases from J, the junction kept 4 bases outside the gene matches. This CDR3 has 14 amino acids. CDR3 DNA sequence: TGTGCCAGCAGGACAGGGACGGCTAATGAAAAACTGTTTTTT. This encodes CASRTGTANEKLFF.

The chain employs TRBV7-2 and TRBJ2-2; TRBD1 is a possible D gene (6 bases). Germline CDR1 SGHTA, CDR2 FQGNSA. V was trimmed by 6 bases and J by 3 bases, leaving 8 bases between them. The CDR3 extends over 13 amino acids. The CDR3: CASSNRDTGELFF. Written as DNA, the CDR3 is TGTGCCAGCAGTAACAGGGACACCGGGGAGCTGTTTTTT.

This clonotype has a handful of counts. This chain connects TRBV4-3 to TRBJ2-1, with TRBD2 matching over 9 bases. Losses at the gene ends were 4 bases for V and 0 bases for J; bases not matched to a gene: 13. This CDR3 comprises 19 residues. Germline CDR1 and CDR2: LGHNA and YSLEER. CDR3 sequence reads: CASSPRIEAGGYSYNEQFF. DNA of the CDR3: TGCGCCAGCAGCCCCCGGATAGAAGCGGGGGGCTACTCCTACAATGAGCAGTTCTTC.

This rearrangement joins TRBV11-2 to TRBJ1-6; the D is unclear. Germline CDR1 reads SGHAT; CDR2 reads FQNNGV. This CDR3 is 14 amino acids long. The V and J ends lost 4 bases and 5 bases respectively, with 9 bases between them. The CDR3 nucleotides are TGTGCCAGCAGCTCGGACGTCAATAATTCACCCCTCCACTTT. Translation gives CASSSDVNNSPLHF.